These 7 T cell receptor beta chains were all obtained from the same sample, sequenced in a study of T cell responses to AZD1222 COVID-19 vaccine. Method: immunoSEQ multiplex PCR; TCRdb's copy keeps in-frame clones and lacks some. The profile shows over 100,000 clones, approximately 87% of them singletons. Sequencing was performed on peripheral blood, taken on day 0 of AZD1222 vaccination. The source of these receptors is an adult in good health.

This chain connects TRBV19 to TRBJ2-7, with 7 bases identical to TRBD2. The CDR3 runs to 12 residues. CDR1 is LNHDA and CDR2 is SQIVND in the germline V gene (reference sequence). The J segment lost 5 bases and the V segment lost 3 bases, leaving 1 base of the junction unmatched. As DNA, the CDR3 is TGTGCCAGTAGTATCGGGACTAACGAGCAGTACTTC. As protein: CASSIGTNEQYF.

V usage is TRBV29-1 and J usage is TRBJ2-7; D possibly corresponds to TRBD2 (6 bases). CDR3 size: 13 residues. With 7 bases removed from V and 0 bases from J, the gap between germline ends came to 13 bases. Per the germline V gene, CDR1 is SQVTM and CDR2 is ANQGSEA. The CDR3 loop reads CSATGLISYEQYF. For the CDR3, the DNA is TGCAGCGCGACGGGACTCATCTCCTACGAGCAGTACTTC.

The rearrangement uses TRBV19 and TRBJ2-7; D is unresolved. The CDR3 covers 12 residues. CDR1 LNHDA and CDR2 SQIVND come from the germline V gene (reference sequence). V was clipped by 2 bases and J by 5 bases, with 7 bases between them. The CDR3 nucleotides are TGTGCCAGTAGTATACCTCCTGACGAGCAGTACTTC. Translating it yields CASSIPPDEQYF.

This chain joins TRBV11-1 and TRBJ1-3; D gene uncertain. V was cut by 5 bases and J by 0 bases, with 8 bases left in between. Germline V gene data show CDR1 as SGHAT and CDR2 as FQDESV (reference sequence). There are 14 residues in the CDR3. DNA for the CDR3: TGTGCCAGCAGCCCTGAAAACTCTGGAAACACCATATATTTT. This gives the protein CASSPENSGNTIYF.

The CDR3 DNA reads TGTGCCAGCAGCCTAGGCCCAGCTCGTGGGGCCAACGTCCTGACTTTC. Encoded protein: CASSLGPARGANVLTF. V gene TRBV6-2 or TRBV6-3 combines with J gene TRBJ2-6; D call uncertain. This CDR3 is 16 amino acids long. Trimming removed 6 bases at V and 3 bases at J, with 15 bases between. CDR1 and CDR2 from the germline V gene are MNHEY and SVGEGT.

This sequence joins TRBV3-1 (or the pseudogene TRBV3-2) and TRBJ2-6, with D tentatively TRBD1 (5 bases). Between the trimmed V and J ends, which lost 0 bases and 4 bases, there was a span of 10 bases. The V gene's germline CDR1 is LGHDT and CDR2 YNNKEL (reference sequence). The CDR3 is 16 residues long. Here the CDR3 DNA reads TGTGCCAGCAGCCAAGACAGGGTGGTGGGGGCCAACGTCCTGACTTTC. This codes for CASSQDRVVGANVLTF.

The gene calls are TRBV7-8 and TRBJ2-6; a possible D gene is TRBD2 (5 bases). Germline V gene data show CDR1 as SGHVS and CDR2 as FQNEAQ. This CDR3 is built from 14 residues. V lost 8 bases and J 5 bases, leaving 13 bases between the germline ends. For the CDR3, the DNA is TGTGCCAGCGCCGGAACGGACTGGGCCAACGTCCTGACTTTC. Amino acid sequence: CASAGTDWANVLTF. The complete variable domain, with remaining parts taken from reference TRBV7-8 and TRBJ2-6, reads GAGVSQSPRYKVAKRGQDVALRCDPISGHVSLFWYQQALGQGPEFLTYFQNEAQLDKSGLPSDRFFAERPEGSVSTLKIQRTQQEDSAVYLCASAGTDWANVLTFGAGSRLTVL.